The clone carrying this T cell receptor (beta chain) was counted a few times. The antigen is not known. The sample's time point: sample taken at primary tumor resection. The donor population consisted of 72 patients with untreated, early-stage non-small cell lung cancer. This record comes from a study of spatial heterogeneity in lung cancer. Findings of the study overall: More often at tumor resection than at routine follow-up, ubiquitous expanded tumor TCRs were detected in the blood.

TCRdb reprocessed the 5' RACE reads via MiXCR and lists one record per CDR3 protein. The table includes 85,000 to 100,000 distinct CDR3 sequences, roughly 12% detected once. The sequence was obtained from a male donor with early-stage non-small cell lung cancer. The specimen comprised PBMCs, sampled at surgery.

The CDR3 reads CASSLKTGGLFGETQYF. For the CDR3, the DNA is TGCGCCAGCAGCTTGAAAACAGGGGGTTTGTTCGGAGAGACCCAGTACTTC. The J gene is TRBJ2-5, the V gene TRBV5-1; 8 bases agree with TRBD1. The germline V gene encodes CDR1 SGHRS and CDR2 YFSETQ. With V trimmed by 1 base and J by 4 bases, 12 bases remained unmatched. The CDR3 extends over 17 amino acids.